The 21 T cell receptor beta chains given below trace back to one sample, sequenced in a study of cytomegalovirus exposure and HLA in healthy donors. The PCR made use of 60 Vbeta and 13 Jbeta primers. Method: immunoSEQ multiplex PCR; TCRdb's copy keeps in-frame clones and lacks some. The data contain about 190,000 clones, 75% to 85% of them seen just once; the ten biggest clones take up 1.5% to 2%. The sample was PBMCs. Receptors originate from a woman between 50 and 59 years old in good health and CMV-seronegative.

This clone was found once. This chain joins TRBV11-2 and TRBJ1-3; D remains ambiguous. Trimming took 5 bases from V and 0 from J, leaving 8 bases between them. In germline, CDR1 is SGHAT, CDR2 FQNNGV. The CDR3 extends over 14 amino acids. DNA of the CDR3: TGTGCCAGCAGCCCCCTGAGCTCTGGAAACACCATATATTTT. This sequence encodes CASSPLSSGNTIYF.

J is TRBJ2-5 and V is TRBV5-1; TRBD1 matches 9 bases. The CDR3 consists of 17 residues. V trimming: 3 bases; J trimming: 4 bases; junction bases outside the gene matches: 13. CDR1 and CDR2 (germline): SGHRS, YFSETQ. The CDR3 here is CASSSNTGTGRAETQYF. The CDR3 region has the DNA TGCGCCAGCAGCTCAAATACCGGGACAGGGAGGGCAGAGACCCAGTACTTC.

In regard to this clone: A junction end diverges from the germline sequence, so it may reflect a read error. The V gene is TRBV6-5, the J gene TRBJ2-5; the D gene is possibly TRBD2 (6 bases). The assigned J gene may be wrong: the sequence end matches TRBJ2-7 better. The CDR3 is made up of 15 amino acids. Germline CDR1 and CDR2: MNHEY and SVGAGI. CDR3 nucleotides: TGTGCCAGCAGTTATCTTCCCGGGGGTTCCTCCGAGCAGTACTTC. Residues: CASSYLPGGSSEQYF.

This clone was detected only once. V usage is TRBV23-1 and J usage is TRBJ2-3; 14 bases line up with TRBD2. TRBV23-1 is marked as an open reading frame, function uncertain. With 0 bases clipped from V and 6 bases from J, the junction kept 5 bases outside the gene matches. This CDR3 is 17 amino acids long. The DNA of the CDR3 is TGCGCCAGCAGTCAATCGACTAGCGGGAGGGCCGAGGATACGCAGTATTTT. Translation gives CASSQSTSGRAEDTQYF.

The V call is TRBV9, the J call TRBJ1-6, with D possibly being TRBD1 (6 bases). CDR1 is SGDLS, CDR2 YYNGEE, per germline. The V end was cut by 0 bases, the J end by 5 bases, with 9 bases between. The length of the CDR3 is 15 residues. The CDR3: CASSVGGQDNSPLHF. The CDR3 region has the DNA TGTGCCAGCAGCGTAGGGGGACAAGATAATTCACCCCTCCACTTT.

V is TRBV4-3 and J is TRBJ2-4; 8 bases are shared with TRBD2. With 0 bases clipped from V and 6 bases from J, the junction kept 4 bases outside the gene matches. The CDR3 is made up of 15 amino acids. CDR1 is LGHNA and CDR2 is YSLEER in the germline V gene. The CDR3 is CASSQDHGGANIQYF. The CDR3 region has the DNA TGCGCCAGCAGCCAAGATCACGGGGGGGCAAACATTCAGTACTTC.

The chain has TRBV6-5 and TRBJ1-5, with 9 bases lining up with TRBD1. The CDR3 is 15 amino acids. Germline CDR1 MNHEY, CDR2 SVGAGI. V lost 7 bases and J lost 4; bases outside the gene matches: 8. CDR3 protein: CASKSTGGPNQPQHF. In nucleotides, the CDR3 is TGTGCCAGCAAATCAACAGGGGGCCCGAATCAGCCCCAGCATTTT.

The chain joins TRBV5-1 to TRBJ2-1, with TRBD2 matching over 7 bases. Trimming took 6 bases from V and 4 from J; bases not matched to a gene: 4. Per germline, CDR1 SGHRS and CDR2 YFSETQ. There are 13 residues in the CDR3. This CDR3 is CASKPSGYNEQFF. In DNA, the CDR3 is TGCGCCAGCAAACCTAGCGGATACAATGAGCAGTTCTTC. Full variable domain (missing parts from reference TRBV5-1 and TRBJ2-1): KAGVTQTPRYLIKTRGQQVTLSCSPISGHRSVSWYQQTPGQGLQFLFEYFSETQRNKGNFPGRFSGRQFSNSRSEMNVSTLELGDSALYLCASKPSGYNEQFFGPGTRLTVL.

In this sample, this clone turned up a few times. The chain has TRBV29-1 and TRBJ1-3; perhaps TRBD1 as D (6 bases). Germline V gene lookup returns CDR1 SQVTM and CDR2 ANQGSEA. This CDR3 contains 12 residues. V gave up 4 bases and J gave up 3 bases, with 7 bases separating them. In DNA form, the CDR3 reads TGCAGCGTTGGGACAGATGGAAACACCATATATTTT. It codes for CSVGTDGNTIYF.

V gene TRBV5-4 combines with J gene TRBJ1-2; 8 bases line up with TRBD1. This CDR3 is 14 amino acids long. V gave up 4 bases and J gave up 3 bases; unmatched junction bases: 5. Germline CDR1 and CDR2: SGHNT and YYREEE (reference sequence). The CDR3 coding sequence is TGTGCCAGCAGCCCGGACAGGGAGGACTATGGCTACACCTTC. Translating gives CASSPDREDYGYTF.

The chain recombines TRBV6-5 with TRBJ1-5; no clear D. With 5 bases removed from V and 4 bases from J, the gap between germline ends came to 9 bases. The germline V gene encodes CDR1 MNHEY and CDR2 SVGAGI. CDR3 size: 13 residues. As DNA, the CDR3 is TGTGCCAGCAGTGAGGTGTGGAATCAGCCCCAGCATTTT. It encodes CASSEVWNQPQHF.

The gene calls are TRBV6-5 and TRBJ1-1; no reliable D call. Germline assignment: CDR1 MNHEY and CDR2 SVGAGI. With 0 bases removed from V and 0 bases from J, the gap between germline ends came to 11 bases. This CDR3 region has 16 residues. CDR3 region: CASSYSVRAVNTEAFF. The CDR3, as DNA: TGTGCCAGCAGTTACTCAGTGAGGGCAGTGAACACTGAAGCTTTCTTT.

J is TRBJ2-7 and V is TRBV18; 8 bases align to TRBD2. Looked up from germline, CDR1 is KGHSH and CDR2 is LQKENI. The CDR3 extends over 14 amino acids. The ends lost 3 bases at V and 6 bases at J; junction bases unmatched: 7. CDR3: CASSPLRGGGEQYF. The CDR3 region has the DNA TGTGCCAGCTCACCCCTTCGGGGGGGAGGCGAGCAGTACTTC.

The chain couples TRBV6-5 to TRBJ1-5, with a weak D call TRBD1 (6 bases). V was trimmed by 6 bases and J by 6 bases, leaving 12 bases between them. CDR1 and CDR2 from the germline V gene are MNHEY and SVGAGI. The CDR3 runs 13 residues. The CDR3 loop reads CASSSGVFQPQHF. The DNA for the CDR3 is TGTGCCAGCAGCTCAGGGGTTTTTCAGCCCCAGCATTTT.

The V call is TRBV27, the J call TRBJ2-7; the D gene is possibly TRBD1 (6 bases). The ends were cut back, 6 bases at V and 4 bases at J, with 13 bases in the middle. The CDR3 is 13 residues long. The germline V gene has CDR1 MNHEY and CDR2 SMNVEV (reference sequence). The CDR3 loop is CASRRRDNYEQYF. Here the CDR3 DNA reads TGTGCCAGCAGACGCCGGGACAATTACGAGCAGTACTTC.

The V and J genes are TRBV6-5 and TRBJ1-2; D is perhaps TRBD1 (5 bases). CDR3 length: 12 residues. CDR1 and CDR2 from the germline V gene are MNHEY and SVGAGI. V shed 8 bases and J shed 8 bases, with 15 bases lying between them. This CDR3 reads CASGGVVGGYTF. The CDR3 nucleotides read TGTGCCAGCGGGGGGGTAGTGGGAGGCTACACCTTC.

This clone was found a few times. The V and J genes are TRBV23-1 and TRBJ1-2, with D possibly TRBD1 on 5 matching bases. TRBV23-1 is designated an ORF whose function remains uncertain. The germline V and J ends were trimmed by 2 bases and 6 bases, with 7 bases remaining between them. The CDR3 runs to 12 residues. The DNA of the CDR3 is TGCGCCAGCAGTCAAGGGGGGAATGGCTACACCTTC. Translated: CASSQGGNGYTF.

This rearrangement joins TRBV6-1 to TRBJ1-5; D gene uncertain. V lost 2 bases to trimming and J lost 3 bases, with 5 bases between them. Germline V gives CDR1 MNHNS, CDR2 SASEGT. The CDR3 covers 13 residues. DNA of the CDR3: TGTGCCAGCAGTGAATCATTCAATCAGCCCCAGCATTTT. It is translated as CASSESFNQPQHF.

Concerning this clone: An end of the junction differs from the germline gene, which may be a read error. The chain carries TRBV7-3 and TRBJ2-1; D is perhaps TRBD1 (6 bases). The CDR3 is 14 amino acids. Germline-derived CDR1 and CDR2 are SGHTA and FQGTGA. The CDR3 region has the DNA TGTTCCAGCAGCTTAAACAGGGAACACGATGAGCAGTTCTTC. Translated, it gives CSSSLNREHDEQFF. The whole variable domain, filled in from reference TRBV7-3 and TRBJ2-1, reads GAGVSQTPSNKVTEKGKYVELRCDPISGHTALYWYRQSLGQGPEFLIYFQGTGAADDSGLPNDRFFAVRPEGSVSTLKIQRTERGDSAVYLCSSSLNREHDEQFFGPGTRLTVL.

This clone has a handful of counts. The chain carries TRBV28 and TRBJ1-1, with D unclear. Germline CDR1 is MDHEN and CDR2 is SYDVKM. The length of the CDR3 is 14 residues. V was clipped by 8 bases and J by 3 bases, with 16 bases between them. DNA for the CDR3: TGTGCCAGCCGGGTACGGGGTTCAGACACTGAAGCTTTCTTT. Protein product: CASRVRGSDTEAFF. Based on the CDR3 plus reference TRBV28 and TRBJ1-1, the full variable domain is DVKVTQSSRYLVKRTGEKVFLECVQDMDHENMFWYRQDPGLGLRLIYFSYDVKMKEKGDIPEGYSVSREKKERFSLILESASTNQTSMYLCASRVRGSDTEAFFGQGTRLTVV.

The chain is built from TRBV11-2 and TRBJ2-1, with 8 bases identical to TRBD2. Germline V gene data show CDR1 as SGHAT and CDR2 as FQNNGV. CDR3 length equals 15 residues. After removal of 1 base from V and 9 bases from J, the junction contained 8 bases not matched to a gene. This CDR3 reads CASSLVRTSQVEQFF. The CDR3 nucleotides are TGTGCCAGCAGCTTAGTCCGGACTAGCCAGGTTGAGCAGTTCTTC.